A selection of T cell receptor beta chains follows, all from one sample in a study of cytomegalovirus exposure and HLA in healthy donors. Profiling relied on immunoSEQ multiplex PCR, and the TCRdb table lists in-frame clones only, not all of them. The top ten hold roughly 1% of the sample, which has hundreds of thousands of clones, about 89% seen once. Sequencing was carried out using PBMCs. The receptors originated from a woman under 30 in good health and CMV-seronegative. The CDR3 runs from the conserved cysteine through the conserved F or W. Fields, in order: D gene, J gene, clone size, V gene, CDR3 length, CDR3 protein, CDR3 DNA. D genes are given only for firm matches. Clone size is not always given. Where it is, it says once, few, many or a class for expanded clones.

D: .; J: TRBJ2-7; size: .; V: TRBV19; length: 14; CDR3: CASSMPGGAHEQYF; DNA: TGTGCCAGTAGTATGCCGGGCGGGGCCCACGAGCAGTACTTC
D: .; J: TRBJ1-5; size: .; V: TRBV19; length: 13; CDR3: CASSTNSNQPQHF; DNA: TGTGCCAGTAGTACAAATAGCAATCAGCCCCAGCATTTT
D: .; J: TRBJ2-7; size: .; V: TRBV21-1; length: 16; CDR3: CASSIPPGQTSYEQYF; DNA: TGTGCCAGCAGCATACCACCGGGACAGACCTCCTACGAGCAGTACTTC
D: TRBD1; J: TRBJ2-7; size: .; V: TRBV4-1; length: 13; CDR3: CASSPWTGFEQYF; DNA: TGCGCCAGCAGCCCCTGGACAGGGTTCGAGCAGTACTTC
D: .; J: TRBJ1-2; size: .; V: TRBV7-2; length: 12; CDR3: CASSSPGYGYTF; DNA: TGTGCCAGCAGCTCCCCAGGATATGGCTACACCTTC
D: .; J: TRBJ1-1; size: .; V: TRBV19; length: 11; CDR3: CASSIYSEAFF; DNA: TGTGCCAGTAGTATATACAGCGAAGCTTTCTTT
D: .; J: TRBJ2-5; size: few; V: TRBV29-1; length: 11; CDR3: CSVRREETQYF; DNA: TGCAGCGTTCGGCGGGAAGAGACCCAGTACTTC
D: .; J: TRBJ2-5; size: .; V: TRBV29-1; length: 12; CDR3: CSAGAGEETQYF; DNA: TGCAGCGCTGGAGCGGGTGAAGAGACCCAGTACTTC
D: .; J: TRBJ1-6; size: .; V: TRBV10-3; length: 15; CDR3: CATLQGRSYNSPLHF; DNA: TGTGCCACGCTACAGGGACGCTCCTATAATTCACCCCTCCACTTT
D: .; J: TRBJ2-1; size: few; V: TRBV29-1; length: 12; CDR3: CSATSTYNEQFF; DNA: TGCAGCGCGACAAGTACCTACAATGAGCAGTTCTTC
D: TRBD1; J: TRBJ2-7; size: .; V: TRBV29-1; length: 13; CDR3: CSVLTGATYEQYF; DNA: TGCAGCGTCCTGACAGGGGCCACCTACGAGCAGTACTTC
D: .; J: TRBJ2-1; size: .; V: TRBV19; length: 11; CDR3: CASSNWNEQFF; DNA: TGTGCCAGTAGTAACTGGAATGAGCAGTTCTTC
D: TRBD2; J: TRBJ2-1; size: .; V: TRBV7-6; length: 20; CDR3: CASSLYPSSGRIGRGNEQFF; DNA: TGTGCCAGCAGCTTATATCCCTCTAGCGGGAGGATTGGGCGCGGGAATGAGCAGTTCTTC
D: TRBD1; J: TRBJ2-7; size: .; V: TRBV5-4; length: 15; CDR3: CASSLPGTGGYEQYF; DNA: TGTGCCAGCAGCTTGCCCGGGACAGGGGGTTACGAGCAGTACTTC
D: .; J: TRBJ2-1; size: few; V: TRBV4-1; length: 12; CDR3: CASSRSGNEQFF; DNA: TGCGCCAGCAGCAGGTCAGGGAATGAGCAGTTCTTC
D: .; J: TRBJ1-6; size: .; V: TRBV5-1; length: 16; CDR3: CASSSDNRALNSPLHF; DNA: TGCGCCAGCAGCTCAGACAACAGGGCTCTTAATTCACCCCTCCACTTT
D: TRBD1; J: TRBJ1-4; size: .; V: TRBV6-5; length: 16; CDR3: CASSYSHRGNSEKLFF; DNA: TGTGCCAGCAGTTACTCGCACAGGGGGAATAGTGAAAAACTGTTTTTT
D: TRBD2; J: TRBJ2-7; size: .; V: TRBV4-1; length: 15; CDR3: CASSQWSSGLYEQYF; DNA: TGCGCCAGCAGCCAATGGTCTAGCGGTCTTTACGAGCAGTACTTC
D: TRBD2; J: TRBJ2-1; size: .; V: TRBV7-9; length: 16; CDR3: CASSDRLAAAEHEQFF; DNA: TGTGCCAGCAGCGACCGACTAGCGGCAGCTGAGCATGAGCAGTTCTTC
D: TRBD2; J: TRBJ2-1; size: .; V: TRBV30; length: 13; CDR3: CAWGRASYNEQFF; DNA: TGTGCCTGGGGGAGGGCCTCCTACAATGAGCAGTTCTTC
D: .; J: TRBJ1-2; size: few; V: TRBV21-1; length: 14; CDR3: CASSKQGACIGYTF; DNA: TGTGCCAGCAGCAAACAGGGGGCGTGTATTGGCTACACCTTC
D: .; J: TRBJ1-2; size: .; V: TRBV6-5; length: 13; CDR3: CASSYVQGRGYTF; DNA: TGTGCCAGCAGCTACGTGCAGGGGCGAGGCTACACCTTC
D: .; J: TRBJ1-4; size: .; V: TRBV5-1; length: 17; CDR3: CASTRGGGYSTNEKLFF; DNA: TGCGCCAGCACTCGCGGGGGGGGGTATTCAACTAATGAAAAACTGTTTTTT
D: TRBD2; J: TRBJ2-1; size: .; V: TRBV7-9; length: 19; CDR3: CASSLTASGGRDTYNEQFF; DNA: TGTGCCAGCAGCTTAACGGCTAGCGGGGGTCGGGACACCTACAATGAGCAGTTCTTC
D: TRBD2; J: TRBJ2-1; size: .; V: TRBV4-1; length: 17; CDR3: CASSQFPSSGADNEQFF; DNA: TGCGCCAGCAGCCAATTCCCGTCTAGCGGGGCAGACAATGAGCAGTTCTTC
D: TRBD1; J: TRBJ2-2; size: .; V: TRBV18; length: 17; CDR3: CASSPDRGMISTGELFF; DNA: TGTGCCAGCTCACCTGACAGGGGGATGATATCAACCGGGGAGCTGTTTTTT
D: .; J: TRBJ2-3; size: .; V: TRBV9; length: 15; CDR3: CASSGTGWETSTQYF; DNA: TGTGCCAGCAGCGGGACTGGTTGGGAGACCTCTACGCAGTATTTT
D: .; J: TRBJ2-7; size: .; V: TRBV28; length: 13; CDR3: CASSPRQSYEQYF; DNA: TGTGCCAGCAGTCCTAGGCAGTCCTACGAGCAGTACTTC